This T cell receptor (beta chain) was documented in a study of shared clonotypes between healthy human individuals. Study-wide background: The plates for each donor numbered three CD4 naive, three CD4 memory, two CD8 naive and one CD8 memory.

Per germline, CDR1 LNHDA and CDR2 SQIVND (reference sequence). The CDR3 covers 14 residues. With V trimmed by 7 bases and J by 6 bases, 5 bases remained unmatched. Details on this clone: A far larger clone differs by one base, so this is likely a read error. The same CDR3 also results from other DNA sequences found in this sample.

Donors were healthy HIV-negative adults without recent acute infections or vaccinations. On sorted subsets, replicate PCRs used 200 to 250 ng DNA, or some 27,000 T cell genomes. Authors' methods: Owing to the provision of junction-only sequences devoid of quality scores by immunoSEQ, filtering differed. The assay was immunoSEQ multiplex PCR, and TCRdb's table has in-frame clones only and misses some. For V, J and clone size, that table is used; D and trimming come from the DNA. The sample carries some 980,000 clones, about 80% recorded once. Specimen: memory CD4+ T cells sorted from blood. Subset reported: CD45RA-negative fraction. This chain joins TRBV19 and TRBJ1-5, with 11 bases fitting TRBD1. The sequence came from a man younger than 35 in good health. The CDR3 spells CASKGGQGGQPQHF. For the CDR3, the DNA is TGTGCCAGTAAGGGGGGACAGGGGGGTCAGCCCCAGCATTTT.